The 16 T cell receptor beta chains reported below all come from one sample, sequenced in a study of blood T cells in healthy people across ages. Together with a sample-barcoded 5' primer, a J-beta primer mix was included in a second PCR lasting about 6 to 11 cycles. Each CDR3 protein is one row after TCRdb ran MiXCR on the 5' RACE reads. The profile shows about 1 million distinct CDR3 sequences, 40% to 45% of them singletons. Sequencing was performed on blood. These receptors were taken from a woman aged 55-70 years in good health.

The chain carries TRBV3-1 and TRBJ1-4; D is possibly TRBD1 (5 bases). The CDR3 has 14 amino acids. Trimming took off 3 bases at V and 8 bases at J, with 13 bases between the two ends. CDR1 is LGHDT, CDR2 YNNKEL, per germline (reference sequence). The CDR3 DNA sequence: TGTGCCAGCAGCCATGGGGGGGGAGGAGAAAAACTGTTTTTT. As protein: CASSHGGGGEKLFF.

V usage is TRBV3-1 and J usage is TRBJ2-5, with 7 bases matching TRBD1. The better agreement between TRBJ2-7 and the DNA end casts doubt on the J call. The germline CDR1 and CDR2 sequences are LGHDT and YNNKEL (reference sequence). The CDR3 covers 16 residues. CDR3 protein: CASSQHLRGLSTEQYF. Here the CDR3 DNA reads TGTGCCAGCAGCCAGCACCTGAGGGGGCTGAGTACCGAGCAGTACTTC.

The genes are TRBV11-2 and TRBJ2-1, with TRBD2 matching 7 bases. The V segment lost 5 bases and the J segment 1 base; nucleotides outside the gene matches: 17. The V gene's germline CDR1 is SGHAT and CDR2 FQNNGV. This CDR3 is built from 19 residues. The CDR3 sequence is CASSPRSKSSGSSYNEQFF. The CDR3 DNA is TGTGCCAGCAGCCCCCGCTCAAAGTCTAGCGGTTCTTCCTACAATGAGCAGTTCTTC.

The rearrangement links TRBV25-1 to TRBJ1-6, with 10 bases fitting TRBD1. V lost 3 bases, J lost 8 bases, and 1 base stayed unmatched. CDR1 is MGHDK, CDR2 SYGVNS, per germline. The CDR3 contains 14 residues. The chain's CDR3 is CASSDGQGDSPLHF. The DNA for the CDR3 is TGTGCCAGCAGTGACGGACAGGGGGATTCACCCCTCCACTTT.

The chain recombines TRBV23-1 with TRBJ2-5; no clear D gene. The tail of the sequence fits TRBJ2-7 better, so the J call may be wrong. TRBV23-1 falls under the ORF class, with uncertain function. The CDR3 loop spans 15 amino acids. The CDR3 loop reads CASSQYHPRHYEQYF. The DNA of the CDR3 is TGCGCCAGCAGTCAATATCACCCTCGTCACTACGAGCAGTACTTC.

This chain uses TRBV20-1 with TRBJ1-5; no clear D gene. The CDR3 is 14 amino acids. Deletions cut 3 bases from V and 3 bases from J, with 12 bases between. In germline, CDR1 is DFQATT, CDR2 SNEGSKA (reference sequence). CDR3 sequence reads: CSASQPQPNQPQHF. The CDR3 nucleotides read TGCAGTGCTAGTCAGCCCCAACCCAATCAGCCCCAGCATTTT.

The rearrangement uses TRBV20-1 and TRBJ1-4, with D unclear. Trimming shortened V by 3 bases and J by 8 bases, and 7 bases separated the two germline ends. The V gene's germline CDR1 is DFQATT and CDR2 SNEGSKA (reference sequence). The CDR3 has 11 amino acids. Here the CDR3 reads CSASFQEKLFF. The CDR3 DNA sequence: TGCAGTGCTAGTTTTCAAGAAAAACTGTTTTTT.

This chain uses TRBV9 with TRBJ2-1; TRBD1 matches at 9 bases. CDR3 length: 15 amino acids. The V gene end was trimmed by 1 base and the J gene end by 6 bases; junction bases not matched to a gene: 5. Germline V gene lookup returns CDR1 SGDLS and CDR2 YYNGEE. CDR3 region: CASSVRDRESNEQFF. The DNA of the CDR3 is TGTGCCAGCAGCGTACGGGACAGGGAGTCCAATGAGCAGTTCTTC.

In DNA, the CDR3 is TGCAGTGCCGGGACTAGCGCTGAGACCCAGTACTTC. This translates into CSAGTSAETQYF. The rearrangement links TRBV20-1 to TRBJ2-5; 10 nucleotides agree with TRBD2. Trimming cost V 6 bases and J 5 bases; bases outside gene matches: 3. Looked up from germline, CDR1 is DFQATT and CDR2 is SNEGSKA (reference sequence). This CDR3 spans 12 amino acids.

J is TRBJ2-7 and V is TRBV6-2 or TRBV6-3; TRBD2 is a possible D gene (6 bases). The germline gives CDR1 MNHEY, CDR2 SVGEGT. Trimming removed 5 bases at V and 12 bases at J, with 20 bases between. This CDR3 has 13 residues. This CDR3 reads CASSAGGLGPRYF. CDR3 bases: TGTGCCAGCAGTGCAGGAGGGCTAGGTCCGAGGTACTTC.

This clonotype was picked up a small number of times. The chain links TRBV6-5 to TRBJ1-2, with D perhaps TRBD1 (6 bases). The CDR3 length is 16 residues. The germline V and J ends were trimmed by 3 bases and 0 bases, with 14 bases remaining between them. Germline assignment: CDR1 MNHEY and CDR2 SVGAGI. CDR3 nucleotide sequence: TGTGCCAGCAGTTATCAGGACAGTGTAGCTAACTATGGCTACACCTTC. Amino acid sequence: CASSYQDSVANYGYTF.

The chain recombines TRBV20-1 with TRBJ2-3, with no clear D. V was trimmed by 5 bases and J by 2 bases, leaving 11 bases between them. The CDR3 totals 13 residues. Germline lookup yields CDR1 DFQATT and CDR2 SNEGSKA (reference sequence). The CDR3 bases are TGCAGTGCTCCCCGAGACTCCACAGATACGCAGTATTTT. It encodes CSAPRDSTDTQYF.

The rearrangement joins TRBV6-2 or TRBV6-3 to TRBJ2-7; 12 nucleotides line up with TRBD1. The CDR3 has 17 residues. The germline V gene encodes CDR1 MNHEY and CDR2 SVGEGT. V dropped 4 bases and J dropped 5; count of bases not matched to a gene: 12. CDR3 residues: CASSFRDRGLGPNEQYF. The CDR3 DNA reads as TGTGCCAGCAGTTTCCGGGACAGGGGGCTTGGTCCCAACGAGCAGTACTTC.

V usage is TRBV5-1 and J usage is TRBJ2-7; TRBD1 or TRBD2 may be the D gene (5 bases each). Germline V lookup: CDR1 SGHRS, CDR2 YFSETQ. The CDR3 has 15 residues. The V gene lost 0 bases and the J gene lost 6 bases, with 16 bases spanning the gap. The DNA for the CDR3 is TGCGCCAGCAGCTTGGCTGGGACGGCTGTATCCGAGCAGTACTTC. The encoded protein is CASSLAGTAVSEQYF.

Comments on this clonotype: With a much larger clone just one base away, this may be a read error. The chain joins TRBV7-9 to TRBJ2-7; D is unclear. Germline V gives CDR1 SEHNR, CDR2 FQNEAQ (reference sequence). The CDR3 loop spans 12 amino acids. Trimming pared 1 base from V and 6 bases from J, leaving 7 bases between. This CDR3 reads CASSLEAAEQYF. The CDR3 DNA is TGTGCCAGCAGCTTAGAAGCTGCCGAGCAGTACTTC.

This chain uses TRBV11-1 with TRBJ2-5; the D gene is possibly TRBD2 (6 bases). V gave up 1 base and J gave up 2 bases, with 11 bases separating them. The germline V gene encodes CDR1 SGHAT and CDR2 FQDESV (reference sequence). This CDR3 is 15 amino acids long. CDR3 in amino acids: CASSLGDFEQETQYF. CDR3 DNA sequence: TGTGCCAGCAGCTTAGGGGACTTTGAACAAGAGACCCAGTACTTC. Complete variable domain (other parts from reference TRBV11-1 and TRBJ2-5): EAEVAQSPRYKITEKSQAVAFWCDPISGHATLYWYRQILGQGPELLVQFQDESVVDDSQLPKDRFSAERLKGVDSTLKIQPAELGDSAMYLCASSLGDFEQETQYFGPGTRLLVL.